A single sample is the source of the 6 T cell receptor beta chains below, sequenced in a study of blood T cell repertoires in COVID-19. Measured with immunoSEQ multiplex PCR; TCRdb has only the in-frame clones, and not every one. The repertoire has approximately 490,000 clones, about nine tenths of them found once; the top ten carry approximately 8.3%. Sequenced input: PBMCs or T cells enriched from blood (not recorded which). These receptors originate from a woman aged 60-75 years who had recovered from COVID-19.

The chain employs TRBV6-5 and TRBJ2-3, with 8 nucleotides matching TRBD1. After removal of 0 bases from V and 4 bases from J, the junction contained 3 bases not matched to a gene. CDR3 size: 15 residues. The germline V gene has CDR1 MNHEY and CDR2 SVGAGI. The CDR3 nucleotides read TGTGCCAGCAGTTACTCGAACAGGGGGGCAGATACGCAGTATTTT. This sequence encodes CASSYSNRGADTQYF.

The chain is built from TRBV18 and TRBJ1-5; tentative D call: TRBD1 (6 bases). Deletions cut 3 bases from V and 2 bases from J, with 11 bases between. The CDR3 extends over 15 amino acids. Germline values: CDR1 KGHSH, CDR2 LQKENI. CDR3 region: CASSPDSGRNQPQHF. As DNA, the CDR3 is TGTGCCAGCTCACCGGACAGCGGACGCAATCAGCCCCAGCATTTT.

This clone was detected only once. The CDR3, as DNA: TGTGCCAGCAGCTTTGACGGGAATCAGCCCCAGCATTTT. Protein product: CASSFDGNQPQHF. This chain connects TRBV2 to TRBJ1-5; D not resolved. This CDR3 contains 13 residues. Between the trimmed V and J ends, which lost 6 bases and 4 bases, there was a span of 10 bases. Germline V lookup: CDR1 SNHLY, CDR2 FYNNEI.

This rearrangement joins TRBV7-2 to TRBJ2-1; 7 bases line up with TRBD1. With 2 bases clipped from V and 4 bases from J, the junction kept 2 bases outside the gene matches. This CDR3 is 14 amino acids long. The V gene's germline CDR1 is SGHTA and CDR2 FQGNSA. The CDR3 sequence is CASSLLRGYNEQFF. The CDR3 DNA is TGTGCCAGCAGCTTACTCAGGGGGTACAATGAGCAGTTCTTC.

This chain links TRBV7-2 with TRBJ1-1; 7 bases line up with TRBD1. J gave up 1 base and V 6 bases, and 2 bases lay outside the gene matches. Germline CDR1 and CDR2: SGHTA and FQGNSA. This CDR3 is 13 amino acids long. The CDR3 DNA reads as TGTGCCAGCAGACGACAGGGGAACACTGAAGCTTTCTTT. Its translation: CASRRQGNTEAFF.

The J gene is TRBJ1-1, the V gene TRBV12-3 or TRBV12-4; D is possibly TRBD1 (6 bases). Trimming removed 5 bases from V and 3 bases from J, with 10 bases in between. The CDR3 length is 13 residues. As DNA, the CDR3 is TGTGCCAGCAGTGCACAGGGAGACACTGAAGCTTTCTTT. Its protein is CASSAQGDTEAFF.